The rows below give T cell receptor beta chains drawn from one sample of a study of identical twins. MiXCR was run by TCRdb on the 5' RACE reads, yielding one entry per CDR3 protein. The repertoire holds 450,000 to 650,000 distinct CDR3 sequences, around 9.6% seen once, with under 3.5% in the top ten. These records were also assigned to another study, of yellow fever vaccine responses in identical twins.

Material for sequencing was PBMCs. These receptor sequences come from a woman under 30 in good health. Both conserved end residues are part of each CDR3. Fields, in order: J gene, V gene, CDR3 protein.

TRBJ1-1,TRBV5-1,CASSHTGGTNTEAFF
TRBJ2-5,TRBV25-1,CASSPVGSRAVRTQYF
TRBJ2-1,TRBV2,CASSAGLAGGRDEQFF
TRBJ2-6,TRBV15,CATSRILKAGLTSGANVLTF
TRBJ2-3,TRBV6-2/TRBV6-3,CAAGSAWRESETDTQYF
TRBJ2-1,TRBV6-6,CASSSARYNEQFF
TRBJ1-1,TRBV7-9,CASSEVGSLNTEAFF
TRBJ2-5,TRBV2,CASSSSGGRREETQYF
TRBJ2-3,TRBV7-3,CASSLIHTDTQYF
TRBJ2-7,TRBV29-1,CSVLTSGSYEQYF
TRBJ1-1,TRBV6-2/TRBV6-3,CAASRNPNTEAFF
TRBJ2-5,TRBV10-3,CAISAAAGRGQETQYF
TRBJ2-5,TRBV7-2,CASSLAGERMETQYF
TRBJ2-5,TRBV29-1,CSVDGTDHYDQETQYF
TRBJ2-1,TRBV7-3,CASSLNPGAPYNEQFF
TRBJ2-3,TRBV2,CASDRSGGASTDTQYF
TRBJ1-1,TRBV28,CASTRESNTGAFF
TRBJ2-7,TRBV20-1,CSARDLASGFSEPYEQYF
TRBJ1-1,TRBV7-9,CASSWTGEGNTEAFF
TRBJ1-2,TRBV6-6,CASSEDRGNGYTF
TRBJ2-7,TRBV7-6,CASSPFIRGERLAGVSYEQYF
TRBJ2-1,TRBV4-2,CASSQGSGRNYNEQFF
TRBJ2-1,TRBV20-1,CSAWTSGMNEQFF
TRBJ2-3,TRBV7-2,CASSTTGASWYF
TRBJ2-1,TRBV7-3,CASSFMGGSLNEQFF
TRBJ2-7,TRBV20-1,CSAPPSGKYEQYF
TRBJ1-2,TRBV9,CASSVVPEGASGYTF
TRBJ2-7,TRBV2,CATSRERVSYEQYF
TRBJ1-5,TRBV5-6,CASSFAGSGNQPQHF
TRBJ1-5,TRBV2,CASSWEPNQPQHF
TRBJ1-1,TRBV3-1,CASSQEMVNTEAFF
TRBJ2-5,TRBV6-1,CASSREGVWGQETQYF
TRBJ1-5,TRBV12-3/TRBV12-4,CASSPHKYSNQPQHF
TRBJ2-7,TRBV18,CASTTGTSYEQYF
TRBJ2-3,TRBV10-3,CAIGEASPSTDTQYF
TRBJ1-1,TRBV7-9,CASSPIGATEAFF
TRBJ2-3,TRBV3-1,CASSLSWDTQYF
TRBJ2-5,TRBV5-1,CASKARGDGWMETQYF
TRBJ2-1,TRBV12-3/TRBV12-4,CASRGTSGSPEQFF
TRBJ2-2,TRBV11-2,CASSPTRQGTGELFF